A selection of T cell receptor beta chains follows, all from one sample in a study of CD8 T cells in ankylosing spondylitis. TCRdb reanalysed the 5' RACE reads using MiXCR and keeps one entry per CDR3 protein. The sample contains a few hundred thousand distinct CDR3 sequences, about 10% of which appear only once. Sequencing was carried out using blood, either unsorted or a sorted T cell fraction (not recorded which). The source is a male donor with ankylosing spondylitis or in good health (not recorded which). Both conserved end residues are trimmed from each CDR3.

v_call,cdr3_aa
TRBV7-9,ASSLLDTDYEQY
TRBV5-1,ASSPGLAGTEQETQY
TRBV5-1,ASSPSGNTYEQY
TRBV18,ASSPTFEAEAF
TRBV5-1,ASSLGQGRTWDEQY
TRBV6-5,ASSYSGENTEAF
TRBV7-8,ASSFGTSGRKLFYEQY
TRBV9,ASSVDPVYGYT
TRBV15,ATSTDRGNTIY
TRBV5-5,ASSLGGELNSPLH
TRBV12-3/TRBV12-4,ASSRMTGPGLSYEQY
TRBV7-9,ASGAWTGPGYT
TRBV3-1,ASSQAGGEVQPQH
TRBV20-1,SVRRSGGPDTQY
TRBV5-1,ASSPGPSGATTDTQY
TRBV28,ASLGLVGNTIY
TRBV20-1,SARDTGVSGANVLT
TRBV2,ASSGGSFYGYT
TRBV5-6,ASSSFTIDQPQH
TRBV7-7,ASSKDGGADTQY
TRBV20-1,SARDHKGRVYGYT
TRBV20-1,SARGRTGENSPLH
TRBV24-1,ATSDPDRGGVQETQY
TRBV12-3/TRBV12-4,ASSFSAGGTDTQY
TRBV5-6,ASSSLGGKTDTQY
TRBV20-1,SAGQGRTEAF
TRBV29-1,SVKGLVNTEAF
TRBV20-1,SAPARLAERDTQY
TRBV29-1,SMLQGAGTEAF
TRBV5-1,ASRDTTGGWNTEAF
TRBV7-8,ASSLPTGEDTGELF
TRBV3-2,ASSPLAGVGTEAF
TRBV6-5,ASSNYRDRGMGEQY
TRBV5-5,ASSYDREANYGYT
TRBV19,ASSISPTGSDTQY
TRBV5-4,ASSVEPGQGVNGNYGYT
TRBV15,ATSRDPNTNYGYT
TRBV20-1,SASSDRTWETQY
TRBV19,ASSITSGRGHEQY
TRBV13,ASSFRDRGEETQY
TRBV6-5,ASSYGGGQPQH